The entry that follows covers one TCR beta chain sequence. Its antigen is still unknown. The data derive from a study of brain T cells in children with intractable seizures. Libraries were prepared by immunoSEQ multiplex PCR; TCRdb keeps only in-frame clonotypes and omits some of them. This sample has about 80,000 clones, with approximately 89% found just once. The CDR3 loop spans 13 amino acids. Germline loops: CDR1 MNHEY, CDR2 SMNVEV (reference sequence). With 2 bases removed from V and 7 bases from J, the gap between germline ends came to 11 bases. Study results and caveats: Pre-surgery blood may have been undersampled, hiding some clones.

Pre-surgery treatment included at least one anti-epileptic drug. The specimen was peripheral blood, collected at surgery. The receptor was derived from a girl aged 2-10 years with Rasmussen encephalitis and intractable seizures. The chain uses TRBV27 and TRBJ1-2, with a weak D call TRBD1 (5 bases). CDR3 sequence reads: CASSLNRGIGYTF. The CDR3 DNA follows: TGTGCCAGCAGTTTAAACCGGGGCATTGGCTACACCTTC.